The 26 T cell receptor beta chains below all came from one sample that was sequenced in a study of blood T cells in healthy people across ages. Then a second PCR, running about 7 to 11 cycles, was carried out with a sample-barcoded 5' primer and a J-beta primer mix. MiXCR, run by TCRdb on the 5' RACE reads, gives a single entry per CDR3 protein. Here the sample spans 1.8 million or so distinct CDR3 sequences, roughly two fifths being singletons. Material: blood. The receptors stem from a human donor in good health.

This rearrangement joins TRBV29-1 to TRBJ2-5; the D gene is possibly TRBD1 (7 bases). The CDR3 runs to 14 residues. V was pared by 4 bases and J by 5 bases, with 17 bases between. Germline CDR1 and CDR2: SQVTM and ANQGSEA. The CDR3: CSVVVSGGSETQYF. The CDR3, as DNA: TGCAGCGTTGTCGTTTCAGGGGGGTCGGAGACCCAGTACTTC.

This clonotype showed up just a few times. The gene calls are TRBV4-1 and TRBJ1-2, with D tentatively TRBD1 (5 bases). With 1 base removed from V and 7 bases from J, the gap between germline ends came to 16 bases. Per germline, CDR1 MGHRA and CDR2 YSYEKL. The length of the CDR3 is 15 residues. This chain's CDR3 is CASSQALGPTSGYTF. As DNA, the CDR3 is TGCGCCAGCAGCCAAGCGCTGGGGCCGACCTCTGGCTACACCTTC.

This clonotype was counted at least ten times. This sequence joins TRBV29-1 and TRBJ2-3, with TRBD2 as a possible D gene (5 bases). The germline V gene encodes CDR1 SQVTM and CDR2 ANQGSEA. V shed 3 bases and J shed 2 bases, with 12 bases lying between them. The CDR3 totals 14 residues. This chain's CDR3 is CSVEDSSVTDTQYF. The DNA for the CDR3 is TGCAGCGTTGAGGACTCGTCAGTCACAGATACGCAGTATTTT.

This clonotype was detected only a few times. The V call is TRBV4-1, the J call TRBJ1-1; 7 bases are shared with TRBD1. The germline V gene encodes CDR1 MGHRA and CDR2 YSYEKL. V shed 0 bases, J shed 1 base, and the junction held 2 bases outside the gene matches. The CDR3 is made up of 15 amino acids. The CDR3 region has the DNA TGCGCCAGCAGCCAAGAATGGACAGGGAACACTGAAGCTTTCTTT. Amino acid sequence: CASSQEWTGNTEAFF.

This chain joins TRBV5-1 and TRBJ2-6, with D possibly TRBD1 on 6 matching bases. From germline, CDR1 is SGHRS and CDR2 YFSETQ. The CDR3 loop spans 16 amino acids. V dropped 2 bases and J dropped 2 bases, with 11 bases sitting between them. CDR3: CASSFLQGTGANVLTF. In nucleotides, the CDR3 is TGCGCCAGCAGCTTTTTACAGGGAACTGGGGCCAACGTCCTGACTTTC.

A note on this clonotype: This CDR3 fails to terminate in the conserved phenylalanine or tryptophan, so it likely reflects a read error. The genes are TRBV4-3 and TRBJ2-7; D call uncertain. This CDR3 is 15 amino acids long. Germline CDR1 reads LGHNA; CDR2 reads YSLEER. The V end was cut by 0 bases, the J end by 2 bases, with 11 bases between. CDR3 region: CASSQEARQPYEQYL. CDR3 DNA: TGCGCCAGCAGCCAAGAAGCACGGCAGCCCTACGAGCAGTACTTA.

In its sample, this clonotype was seen a few times. For the CDR3, the DNA is TGTGCCAGCAGTTACGGGGGCTCCCAAGGCGGCTACACCTTC. It translates to CASSYGGSQGGYTF. This chain connects TRBV6-2 or TRBV6-3 to TRBJ1-2; a possible D gene is TRBD1 (6 bases). V was cut by 2 bases and J by 8 bases, with 15 bases left in between. CDR3 length equals 14 residues. CDR1 is MNHEY, CDR2 SVGEGT, per germline.

V and J are TRBV7-3 and TRBJ1-4; 10 nucleotides align to TRBD1. The CDR3 covers 19 residues. The germline V gene encodes CDR1 SGHTA and CDR2 FQGTGA. J gave up 7 bases and V 2 bases, and 16 bases lay outside the gene matches. For the CDR3, the DNA is TGTGCCAGCAGCTTATCTTTCGGGGACTGGAGGGACAGGGGTGAAAAACTGTTTTTT. Translating it yields CASSLSFGDWRDRGEKLFF. The full variable domain, rest sourced from reference TRBV7-3 and TRBJ1-4, is GAGVSQTPSNKVTEKGKYVELRCDPISGHTALYWYRQSLGQGPEFLIYFQGTGAADDSGLPNDRFFAVRPEGSVSTLKIQRTERGDSAVYLCASSLSFGDWRDRGEKLFFGSGTQLSVL.

V usage is TRBV6-5 and J usage is TRBJ2-1; 7 bases fit TRBD1. CDR3 length: 14 amino acids. CDR1 MNHEY and CDR2 SVGAGI come from the germline V gene. The V gene end was trimmed by 6 bases and the J gene end by 5 bases; junction bases not matched to a gene: 7. In DNA, the CDR3 is TGTGCCAGCAGAAGGGACAGCACCCACAATGAGCAGTTCTTC. It translates to CASRRDSTHNEQFF.

This clonotype has only a few counts. CDR3: CASSQDSGPSQYF. The CDR3 bases are TGCGCCAGCAGCCAAGATTCAGGCCCCTCCCAGTACTTC. The chain recombines TRBV4-1 with TRBJ2-5, with D uncertain. Germline CDR1 reads MGHRA; CDR2 reads YSYEKL. V was shortened by 0 bases and J by 9 bases, with 11 bases between the two germline ends. The CDR3 sequence is 13 residues long.

V is TRBV7-2 and J is TRBJ2-3; either TRBD1 or TRBD2 may supply D (5 bases each). Trimming cost V 1 base and J 1 base, with 9 bases left between them. In germline, CDR1 is SGHTA, CDR2 FQGNSA. This CDR3 is 15 amino acids long. The CDR3 region has the DNA TGTGCCAGCAGCTTAGTCAGGGAGCGCACAGATACGCAGTATTTT. This codes for CASSLVRERTDTQYF.

This clonotype has a count of ten or more. V and J are TRBV7-2 and TRBJ1-5; D unresolved. The CDR3 runs 15 residues. The germline CDR1 and CDR2 sequences are SGHTA and FQGNSA. The germline V and J ends were trimmed by 6 bases and 0 bases, with 12 bases remaining between them. The DNA for the CDR3 is TGTGCCAGCAGTTTGGGCCAATATAGCAATCAGCCCCAGCATTTT. Translation gives CASSLGQYSNQPQHF. The full variable domain, in which reference TRBV7-2 and TRBJ1-5 provide the parts outside the CDR3, is GAGVSQSPSNKVTEKGKDVELRCDPISGHTALYWYRQSLGQGLEFLIYFQGNSAPDKSGLPSDRFSAERTGGSVSTLTIQRTQQEDSAVYLCASSLGQYSNQPQHFGDGTRLSIL.

The genes are TRBV4-2 and TRBJ2-2, with D tentatively TRBD2 (5 bases). The CDR3 is made up of 14 amino acids. The V and J ends lost 4 bases and 4 bases respectively, with 10 bases between them. Per the germline V gene, CDR1 is LGHNA and CDR2 is YNFKEQ. The CDR3 loop reads CASSPASFTGELFF. Here the CDR3 DNA reads TGTGCCAGCAGCCCAGCTAGCTTCACCGGGGAGCTGTTTTTT.

This clonotype was seen only a few times. The chain carries TRBV5-1 and TRBJ1-2, with a tentative D call TRBD1 (5 bases). CDR3 length: 14 residues. Germline CDR1 SGHRS, CDR2 YFSETQ. V shed 4 bases and J shed 5 bases, with 15 bases lying between them. The DNA for the CDR3 is TGCGCCAGCAGCGTATTGGACACGGCGTATGGCTACACCTTC. Its translation is CASSVLDTAYGYTF.

The chain recombines TRBV30 with TRBJ2-4, with D uncertain. Germline assignment: CDR1 GTSNPN and CDR2 SVGIG (reference sequence). V dropped 2 bases and J dropped 5 bases, with 4 bases sitting between them. The CDR3 covers 11 residues. The CDR3 protein is CAWSSQNIQYF. The CDR3 nucleotides read TGTGCCTGGAGTTCTCAAAACATTCAGTACTTC.

This clonotype was observed a handful of times. The CDR3 coding sequence is TGTGCCAGCAGCGTCGACATCGCCCCTTACAATGAGCAGTTCTTC. The encoded protein is CASSVDIAPYNEQFF. This sequence joins TRBV7-3 and TRBJ2-1; D is undetermined. This CDR3 is built from 15 residues. V gave up 5 bases and J gave up 4 bases, with 15 bases separating them. Germline assignment: CDR1 SGHTA and CDR2 FQGTGA.

The sample holds a few counts of this clonotype. The rearrangement joins TRBV3-1 to TRBJ2-3, with 12 bases matching TRBD2. The CDR3 has 16 residues. Unmatched junction bases numbered 7, after V lost 7 bases and J lost 2 bases. Germline CDR1 reads LGHDT; CDR2 reads YNNKEL (reference sequence). The CDR3 region has the DNA TGTGCCAGCACCCCACTAGCGGGGGGTTCCACAGATACGCAGTATTTT. Its protein product is CASTPLAGGSTDTQYF.

V is TRBV12-5 and J is TRBJ1-5, with D maybe TRBD1 (6 bases). In germline, CDR1 is LGHNT, CDR2 FRNRAP. V was shortened by 7 bases and J by 0 bases, with 16 bases between the two germline ends. The CDR3 extends over 16 amino acids. The CDR3: CASVFQQGVSNQPQHF. The CDR3 DNA reads as TGTGCTAGTGTTTTTCAACAGGGCGTTAGCAATCAGCCCCAGCATTTT.

Note on this clonotype: One end of the junction fails to match germline, which may point to a read error. The chain is built from TRBV4-2 and TRBJ2-4; D remains unclear. The J call is doubtful: the DNA matches TRBJ2-5 better. In germline, CDR1 is LGHNA, CDR2 YNFKEQ. The CDR3 extends over 14 amino acids. Written as DNA, the CDR3 is TGTGCCGGCAGCCCCGCCCCCGGTAGGGAGACCCAGTACTTC. Its translation is CAGSPAPGRETQYF.

The gene calls are TRBV10-3 and TRBJ2-3, with TRBD1 identical over 8 bases. This CDR3 has 15 amino acids. Germline CDR1 ENHRY, CDR2 SYGVKD. J was trimmed by 6 bases and V by 10 bases; bases with no gene match: 15. The CDR3 sequence: CATAPKDREFDTQYF. The CDR3 DNA is TGTGCCACCGCCCCCAAGGACAGGGAGTTTGATACGCAGTATTTT.

CDR3 amino acids: CASSVAGGRRNEQYF. CDR3 bases: TGTGCCAGCAGCGTAGCGGGGGGAAGGAGAAATGAGCAGTACTTC. The chain uses TRBV9 and TRBJ2-4; 7 nucleotides align to TRBD2. V trimming: 0 bases; J trimming: 13 bases; junction bases outside the gene matches: 13. Germline V CDR1 and CDR2: SGDLS, YYNGEE. The CDR3 covers 15 residues.

This clonotype was recorded only once. This chain joins TRBV20-1 and TRBJ1-5; D might be TRBD1 (5 bases). Per germline, CDR1 DFQATT and CDR2 SNEGSKA (reference sequence). This CDR3 region has 16 residues. V lost 1 base and J 3 bases, leaving 16 bases between the germline ends. The DNA for the CDR3 is TGCAGTGCTAGAGTTATCGGGACGGCCCACAATCAGCCCCAGCATTTT. It specifies CSARVIGTAHNQPQHF.

This clonotype was counted at least ten times. V gene TRBV10-3 combines with J gene TRBJ1-1; D remains unclear. Trimming shortened V by 4 bases and J by 4 bases, and 7 bases separated the two germline ends. The CDR3 is 12 residues long. Germline CDR1 and CDR2: ENHRY and SYGVKD. The CDR3 DNA reads as TGTGCCATCAGTGGGGGTGGCACTGAAGCTTTCTTT. It codes for CAISGGGTEAFF.

The rearrangement uses TRBV11-2 and TRBJ1-1; D is unresolved. The CDR3 loop spans 14 amino acids. Germline V gives CDR1 SGHAT, CDR2 FQNNGV. V lost 5 bases and J lost 7, with 17 bases in between. Here the CDR3 reads CASSPLIGQFEAFF. As DNA, the CDR3 is TGTGCCAGCAGCCCGTTGATTGGGCAGTTTGAAGCTTTCTTT.

V is TRBV20-1 and J is TRBJ2-7; the match to TRBD1 covers 11 bases. Trimming took 6 bases from V and 3 from J; bases not matched to a gene: 4. The CDR3 runs 13 residues. Germline-derived CDR1 and CDR2 are DFQATT and SNEGSKA (reference sequence). CDR3 sequence reads: CSAGTGGDYEQYF. The CDR3 DNA reads as TGCAGTGCCGGGACAGGGGGAGACTACGAGCAGTACTTC.

The gene calls are TRBV7-2 and TRBJ1-2; the D gene is possibly TRBD1 (5 bases). The germline V gene has CDR1 SGHTA and CDR2 FQGNSA. Trimming shortened V by 3 bases and J by 4 bases, and 18 bases separated the two germline ends. There are 16 residues in the CDR3. CDR3 in amino acids: CASSFASGTDLYGYTF. CDR3 DNA sequence: TGTGCCAGCAGCTTTGCGTCCGGGACTGACCTCTATGGCTACACCTTC.